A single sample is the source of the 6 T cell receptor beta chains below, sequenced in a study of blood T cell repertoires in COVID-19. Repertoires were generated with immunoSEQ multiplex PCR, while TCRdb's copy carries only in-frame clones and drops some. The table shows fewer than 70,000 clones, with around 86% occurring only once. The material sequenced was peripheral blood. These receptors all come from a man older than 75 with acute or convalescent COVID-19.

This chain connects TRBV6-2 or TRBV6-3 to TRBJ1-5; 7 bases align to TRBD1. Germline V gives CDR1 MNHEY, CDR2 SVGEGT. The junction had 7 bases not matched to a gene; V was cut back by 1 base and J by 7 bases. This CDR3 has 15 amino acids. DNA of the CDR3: TGTGCCAGCAGTTACTTAGGGGGCGCGAAACAGCCCCAGCATTTT. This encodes CASSYLGGAKQPQHF.

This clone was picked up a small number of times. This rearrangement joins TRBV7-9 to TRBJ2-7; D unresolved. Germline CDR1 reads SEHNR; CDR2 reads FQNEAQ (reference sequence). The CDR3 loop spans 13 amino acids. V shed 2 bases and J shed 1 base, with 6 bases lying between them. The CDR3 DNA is TGTGCCAGCAGCTTACCAGAATCCTACGAGCAGTACTTC. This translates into CASSLPESYEQYF.

CDR3 sequence reads: CASSFDRVWTEAFF. Here the CDR3 DNA reads TGTGCCAGCAGTTTCGACAGGGTCTGGACTGAAGCTTTCTTT. The chain carries TRBV28 and TRBJ1-1; TRBD1 matches 7 bases. This CDR3 is built from 14 residues. The ends lost 3 bases at V and 5 bases at J; junction bases unmatched: 6. CDR1 is MDHEN and CDR2 is SYDVKM in the germline V gene.

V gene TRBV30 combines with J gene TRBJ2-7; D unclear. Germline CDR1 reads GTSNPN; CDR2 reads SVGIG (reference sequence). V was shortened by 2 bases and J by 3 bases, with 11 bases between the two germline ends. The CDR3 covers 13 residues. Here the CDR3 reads CAWSLSRIYEQYF. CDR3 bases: TGTGCCTGGAGTTTGTCGAGGATCTACGAGCAGTACTTC.

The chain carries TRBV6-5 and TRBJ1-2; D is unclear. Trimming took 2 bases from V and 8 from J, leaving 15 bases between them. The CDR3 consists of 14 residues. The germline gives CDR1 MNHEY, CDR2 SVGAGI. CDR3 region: CASSYGFAGWGYTF. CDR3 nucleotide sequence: TGTGCCAGCAGTTACGGCTTCGCGGGCTGGGGCTACACCTTC.

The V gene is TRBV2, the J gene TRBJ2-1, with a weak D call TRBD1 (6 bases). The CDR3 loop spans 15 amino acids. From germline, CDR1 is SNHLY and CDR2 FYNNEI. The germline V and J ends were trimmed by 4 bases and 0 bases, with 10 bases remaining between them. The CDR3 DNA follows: TGTGCCAGCAGTGGGGGGCACGGCTCCTACAATGAGCAGTTCTTC. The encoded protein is CASSGGHGSYNEQFF.